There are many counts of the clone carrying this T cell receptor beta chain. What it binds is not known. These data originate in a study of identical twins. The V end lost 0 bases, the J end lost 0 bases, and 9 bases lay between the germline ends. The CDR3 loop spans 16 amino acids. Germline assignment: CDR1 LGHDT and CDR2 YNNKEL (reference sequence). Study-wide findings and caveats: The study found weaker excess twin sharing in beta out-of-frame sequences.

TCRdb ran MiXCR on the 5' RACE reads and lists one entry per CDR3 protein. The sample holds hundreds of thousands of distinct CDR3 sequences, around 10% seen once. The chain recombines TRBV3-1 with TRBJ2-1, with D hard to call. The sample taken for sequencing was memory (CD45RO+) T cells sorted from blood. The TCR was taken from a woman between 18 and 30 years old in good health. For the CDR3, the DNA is TGTGCCAGCAGCCAAGATACCGTAAGCTCCTACAATGAGCAGTTCTTC. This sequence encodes CASSQDTVSSYNEQFF.